One and the same sample provided the 17 T cell receptor beta chains below, sequenced in a study of shared clonotypes between healthy human individuals. TCRdb's copy holds only in-frame clones and misses some; the assay was immunoSEQ multiplex PCR. In the table there are 2 million or so clones, 90% to 95% of which are singletons. Sequencing was performed on naive CD4+ T cells sorted from blood. The subset denotes: CD45RA+ positively selected. The receptors were sampled from a man younger than 35 in good health.

This chain links TRBV19 with TRBJ2-3; possibly TRBD2 for D (5 bases). The CDR3 has 15 residues. Trimming removed 1 base from V and 3 bases from J, with 11 bases in between. CDR1 is LNHDA and CDR2 is SQIVND in the germline V gene (reference sequence). The CDR3: CASSIGPSGTDTQYF. For the CDR3, the DNA is TGTGCCAGTAGTATAGGTCCCTCGGGGACAGATACGCAGTATTTT.

This chain links TRBV2 with TRBJ2-4; D not certain. Trimming took 3 bases from V and 2 from J, leaving 14 bases between them. This CDR3 spans 16 amino acids. Germline lookup yields CDR1 SNHLY and CDR2 FYNNEI. The chain's CDR3 is CASSDRKGRTKNIQYF. CDR3 DNA sequence: TGTGCCAGCAGTGATAGAAAGGGCAGAACCAAAAACATTCAGTACTTC.

The J gene is TRBJ1-4, the V gene TRBV23-1; D is possibly TRBD1 (6 bases). TRBV23-1 qualifies as an ORF whose function is uncertain. The CDR3 length is 20 residues. V gave up 0 bases and J gave up 7 bases, with 27 bases separating them. The CDR3 reads CASSQSDLGHSLRACEKLFF. The CDR3 nucleotides are TGCGCCAGCAGTCAATCCGATTTGGGACATTCTTTGCGAGCATGTGAAAAACTGTTTTTT.

The sample holds one count of this clone. J is TRBJ1-1 and V is TRBV28, with 7 nucleotides matching TRBD1. CDR3 length: 14 amino acids. V lost 6 bases to trimming and J lost 4 bases; unmatched junction nucleotides: 8. The germline CDR1 and CDR2 sequences are MDHEN and SYDVKM. The CDR3 nucleotides are TGTGCCAGCAGCTCCGGGACAGAACCCACTGAAGCTTTCTTT. It translates to CASSSGTEPTEAFF.

The V gene is TRBV28, the J gene TRBJ1-1; possible D gene TRBD1, 5 bases. CDR1 is MDHEN and CDR2 is SYDVKM in the germline V gene. This CDR3 has 15 residues. V lost 4 bases to trimming and J lost 0 bases, with 12 bases between them. The chain's CDR3 is CASSSPRQMNTEAFF. In DNA form, the CDR3 reads TGTGCCAGCAGTTCCCCCCGACAGATGAACACTGAAGCTTTCTTT.

Written as DNA, the CDR3 is TGCGCCAGCAGTCAATCGTGGACAGAGAACACTGAAGCTTTCTTT. It yields the protein CASSQSWTENTEAFF. This sequence joins TRBV23-1 and TRBJ1-1, with D possibly TRBD1 on 6 matching bases. TRBV23-1 qualifies as an ORF whose function is uncertain. The V gene lost 0 bases and the J gene lost 1 base, with 9 bases spanning the gap. This CDR3 spans 15 amino acids.

The chain employs TRBV11-2 and TRBJ1-2; the match to TRBD1 covers 8 bases. The V gene's germline CDR1 is SGHAT and CDR2 FQNNGV. The CDR3 length is 14 residues. Germline trimming cut 5 bases from V and 6 bases from J; bases unmatched to any gene: 8. CDR3 in amino acids: CASSQTRQGNGYTF. The CDR3, as DNA: TGTGCCAGCAGCCAAACCCGACAGGGGAATGGCTACACCTTC.

The chain recombines TRBV11-1 with TRBJ2-1; D unresolved. Germline V gives CDR1 SGHAT, CDR2 FQDESV (reference sequence). The V gene lost 1 base and the J gene lost 5 bases, with 12 bases spanning the gap. The CDR3 consists of 15 residues. CDR3 nucleotide sequence: TGTGCCAGCAGCTTAGAACTGACGGGTCACAATGAGCAGTTCTTC. This codes for CASSLELTGHNEQFF.

This clone has only one observation. The rearrangement links TRBV6-1 to TRBJ1-1; a weak D match, TRBD1 (5 bases). This CDR3 is built from 12 residues. Germline assignment: CDR1 MNHNS and CDR2 SASEGT. Trimming removed 6 bases at V and 10 bases at J, with 15 bases between. In DNA form, the CDR3 reads TGTGCCAGCAGCGAATCCCACCAGGGAGCTTTCTTT. This sequence encodes CASSESHQGAFF.

The rearrangement links TRBV29-1 to TRBJ2-5; 9 bases match TRBD1. Germline V gives CDR1 SQVTM, CDR2 ANQGSEA. The V gene end was trimmed by 5 bases and the J gene end by 5 bases; junction bases not matched to a gene: 9. The CDR3 has 14 amino acids. The CDR3 region is CSVPPGDRAETQYF. The CDR3 DNA follows: TGCAGCGTTCCCCCGGGGGACAGGGCCGAGACCCAGTACTTC.

This rearrangement joins TRBV10-3 to TRBJ2-3, with TRBD1 identical over 8 bases. CDR3 length equals 14 residues. CDR1 ENHRY and CDR2 SYGVKD come from the germline V gene. J gave up 1 base and V 9 bases, and 6 bases lay outside the gene matches. The CDR3 reads CAMGPGQGTDTQYF. The CDR3 nucleotides read TGTGCCATGGGTCCGGGACAGGGCACAGATACGCAGTATTTT.

This clone occurred a few times. This sequence joins TRBV6-5 and TRBJ1-4; 7 bases agree with TRBD1. Germline V gives CDR1 MNHEY, CDR2 SVGAGI. This CDR3 is 13 amino acids long. Losses at the gene ends were 5 bases for V and 10 bases for J; bases not matched to a gene: 7. CDR3 region: CASSIQTGRKLFF. The CDR3 DNA is TGTGCCAGCAGTATCCAGACAGGGCGAAAACTGTTTTTT.

The V and J genes are TRBV10-1 and TRBJ1-5, with D maybe TRBD1 (5 bases). This CDR3 spans 13 amino acids. V lost 6 bases and J 8 bases, leaving 14 bases between the germline ends. Germline CDR1 WNHNN, CDR2 SYGVQD (reference sequence). The CDR3 nucleotides read TGCGCCAGCAGGGGGCGGAATGTTGAGCCCCAGCATTTT. This codes for CASRGRNVEPQHF.

The chain has TRBV6-4 and TRBJ1-1; D unresolved. Germline values: CDR1 MRHNA, CDR2 SNTAGT. The CDR3 contains 13 residues. Trimming pared 4 bases from V and 6 bases from J, leaving 12 bases between. CDR3 region: CASSADERAEAFF. CDR3 nucleotide sequence: TGTGCCAGCAGTGCCGACGAACGGGCTGAAGCTTTCTTT.

The chain has TRBV7-6 and TRBJ2-7, with TRBD1 identical over 7 bases. The junction had 7 bases not matched to a gene; V was cut back by 4 bases and J by 1 base. This CDR3 has 15 residues. Germline CDR1 is SGHVS and CDR2 is FNYEAQ. CDR3 bases: TGTGCCAGCAGCTCTCAGGGACAGTCTTCCTACGAGCAGTACTTC. Residues: CASSSQGQSSYEQYF.

The rearrangement links TRBV28 to TRBJ1-5; D is perhaps TRBD1 (6 bases). Germline loops: CDR1 MDHEN, CDR2 SYDVKM. V lost 11 bases and J lost 2, with 19 bases in between. The CDR3 totals 15 residues. The CDR3 nucleotides read TGTGCCGGGGGTGAGGGGGACTTGGGCAATCAGCCCCAGCATTTT. It translates to CAGGEGDLGNQPQHF.

The V and J genes are TRBV5-1 and TRBJ2-1; the D gene could be TRBD1 or TRBD2 (5 bases each). The CDR3 runs 14 residues. V gave up 0 bases and J gave up 9 bases, with 13 bases separating them. Germline CDR1 SGHRS, CDR2 YFSETQ. Here the CDR3 reads CASSLGGDLGEQFF. For the CDR3, the DNA is TGCGCCAGCAGCTTGGGAGGGGACCTGGGTGAGCAGTTCTTC.